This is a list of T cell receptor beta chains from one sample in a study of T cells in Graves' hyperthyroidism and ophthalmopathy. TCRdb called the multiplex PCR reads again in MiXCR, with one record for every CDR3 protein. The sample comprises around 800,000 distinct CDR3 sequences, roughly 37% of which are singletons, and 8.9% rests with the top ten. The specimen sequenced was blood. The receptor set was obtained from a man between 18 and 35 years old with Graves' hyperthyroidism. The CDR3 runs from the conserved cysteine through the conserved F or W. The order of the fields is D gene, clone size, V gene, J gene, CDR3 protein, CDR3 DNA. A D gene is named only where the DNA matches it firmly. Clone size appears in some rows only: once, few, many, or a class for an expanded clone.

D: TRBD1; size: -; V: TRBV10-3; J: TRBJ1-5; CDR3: CAISMGQGDQPQHF; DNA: TGTGCCATCAGCATGGGACAGGGCGACCAGCCCCAGCATTTT
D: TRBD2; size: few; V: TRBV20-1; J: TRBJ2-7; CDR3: CSARPTSGGDYEQYF; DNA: TGCAGTGCCAGACCTACGAGCGGGGGGGACTACGAGCAGTACTTC
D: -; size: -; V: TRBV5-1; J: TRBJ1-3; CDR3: CASSAGRASGNAIYF; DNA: TGCGCCAGCAGCGCCGGGAGAGCCTCTGGAAACGCCATATATTTT
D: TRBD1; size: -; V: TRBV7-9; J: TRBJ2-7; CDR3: CASSPRPGQGALEQYF; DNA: TGTGCCAGCAGCCCAAGACCGGGACAGGGGGCACTCGAGCAGTACTTC
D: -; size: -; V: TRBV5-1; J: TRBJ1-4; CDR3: CASSPGGAGLGEKLFF; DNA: TGCGCCAGCAGCCCCGGCGGGGCAGGATTGGGAGAAAAACTGTTTTTT
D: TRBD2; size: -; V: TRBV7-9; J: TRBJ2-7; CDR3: CASSLASGSSEQYF; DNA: TGTGCCAGCAGCCTGGCTAGCGGGAGTAGCGAGCAGTACTTC
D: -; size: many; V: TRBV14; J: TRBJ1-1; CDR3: CASSQFNVAEAFF; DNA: TGTGCCAGCAGCCAATTTAACGTGGCTGAAGCTTTCTTT
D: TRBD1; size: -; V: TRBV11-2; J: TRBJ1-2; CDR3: CASSEIIDRVDYGYTF; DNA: TGTGCCAGCAGCGAAATCATTGACAGGGTCGACTATGGCTACACCTTC
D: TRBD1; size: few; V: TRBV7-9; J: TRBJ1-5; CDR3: CASSLGGTGGAQPQHF; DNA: TGTGCCAGCAGCTTAGGAGGGACAGGGGGTGCACAGCCCCAGCATTTT
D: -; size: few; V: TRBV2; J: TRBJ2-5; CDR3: CASTEGADQYF; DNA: TGTGCCAGCACCGAAGGAGCAGACCAGTACTTC
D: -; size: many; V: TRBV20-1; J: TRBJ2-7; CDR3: CSASRDGASYEQYF; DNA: TGCAGTGCTAGCCGGGACGGGGCGTCCTACGAGCAGTACTTC
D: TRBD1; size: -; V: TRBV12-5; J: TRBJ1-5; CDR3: CASGQTGPNQPQHF; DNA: TGTGCTAGTGGCCAGACAGGGCCAAATCAGCCCCAGCATTTT
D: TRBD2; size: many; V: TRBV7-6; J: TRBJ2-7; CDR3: CASSLSLAGVYEQYF; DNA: TGTGCCAGCAGCTTAAGCCTAGCGGGGGTATACGAGCAGTACTTC
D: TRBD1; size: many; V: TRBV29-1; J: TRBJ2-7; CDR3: CSVRTGSYEQYF; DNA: TGCAGCGTACGGACAGGGTCCTACGAGCAGTACTTC
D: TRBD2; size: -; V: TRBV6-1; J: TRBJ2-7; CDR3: CASRTTSGRFEQYF; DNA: TGTGCCAGCAGAACTACTAGCGGGCGATTCGAGCAGTACTTC
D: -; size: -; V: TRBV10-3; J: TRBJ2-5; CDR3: CAISDGSVTQYF; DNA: TGTGCCATCAGTGATGGGTCAGTGACCCAGTACTTC
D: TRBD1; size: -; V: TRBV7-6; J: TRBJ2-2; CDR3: CASSRNQGASGELFF; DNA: TGTGCCAGCAGCAGGAATCAGGGGGCCTCCGGGGAGCTGTTTTTT
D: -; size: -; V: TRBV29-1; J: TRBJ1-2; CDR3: CSGGINYGYTF; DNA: TGCAGCGGGGGGATTAACTATGGCTACACCTTC
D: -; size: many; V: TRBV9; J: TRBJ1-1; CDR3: CASSVQPSTEAFF; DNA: TGTGCCAGCAGCGTTCAACCATCCACTGAAGCTTTCTTT
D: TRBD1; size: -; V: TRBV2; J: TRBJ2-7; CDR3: CASREGTGPYEQYF; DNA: TGTGCCAGCAGGGAAGGGACAGGTCCCTACGAGCAGTACTTC
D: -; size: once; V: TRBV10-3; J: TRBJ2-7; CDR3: CASGIGGTPHFYEQYF; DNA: TGTGCCAGCGGAATTGGGGGGACCCCGCACTTCTACGAGCAGTACTTC
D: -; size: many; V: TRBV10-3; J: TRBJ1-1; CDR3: CAIRGGAEAFF; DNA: TGTGCCATCAGGGGGGGAGCTGAAGCTTTCTTT